The present entry profiles one TCR beta chain with its context. The antigen is not known. These data originate in a study of human T cells and chemical hapten exposure. General study findings and limits: Expanded TCR counts at PT1 went up together with patch test score, a positive correlation. Relative to controls, expanded TCRs formed significantly more large CDR3 similarity clusters.

Using its own MiXCR run on the RACE reads, TCRdb lists one record per CDR3 protein. The profile shows some 190,000 distinct CDR3 sequences, around 24% of them singletons. This CDR3 region has 17 residues. Losses at the gene ends were 7 bases for V and 0 bases for J; bases not matched to a gene: 13. CDR1 is MDHEN and CDR2 is SYDVKM in the germline V gene. Stated time point: patch test 1, 2 weeks after DPC sensitization. Treatment here: therapeutic diphenylcyclopropenone sensitization with weekly scalp DPC. Alopecia patients, 18 to 70 years old and DPC-suitable, served as donors. This sequence was found in a woman in her fifties or sixties with alopecia areata. Some clones in this sample may be carry-over from other donors' samples. The source material was whole blood, sampled in connection with sensitization to the hapten diphenylcyclopropenone (DPC). The V and J genes are TRBV28 and TRBJ2-7; TRBD2 aligns across 9 bases. The CDR3 region has the DNA TGTGCCAGCACGCAGGGTTTTGGACTAGCGCCCTCCTACGAGCAGTACTTC. Amino acid sequence: CASTQGFGLAPSYEQYF.